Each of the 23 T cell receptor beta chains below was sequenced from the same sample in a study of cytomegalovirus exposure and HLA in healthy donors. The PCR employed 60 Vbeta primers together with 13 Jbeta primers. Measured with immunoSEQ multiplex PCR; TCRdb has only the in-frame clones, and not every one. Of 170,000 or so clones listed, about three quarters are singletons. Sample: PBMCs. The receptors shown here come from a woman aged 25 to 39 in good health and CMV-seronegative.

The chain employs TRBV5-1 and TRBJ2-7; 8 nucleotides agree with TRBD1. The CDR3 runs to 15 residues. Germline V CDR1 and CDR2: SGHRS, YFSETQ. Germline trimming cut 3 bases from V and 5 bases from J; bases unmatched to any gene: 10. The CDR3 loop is CASSYRGSERDEQYF. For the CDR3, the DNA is TGCGCCAGCAGCTACAGGGGGTCTGAACGGGACGAGCAGTACTTC.

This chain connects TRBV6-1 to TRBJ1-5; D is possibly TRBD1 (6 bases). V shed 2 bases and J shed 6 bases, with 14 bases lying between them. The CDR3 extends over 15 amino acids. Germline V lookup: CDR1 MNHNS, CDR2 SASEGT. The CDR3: CASSERGGGGQPQHF. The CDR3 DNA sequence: TGTGCCAGCAGTGAAAGGGGAGGGGGTGGTCAGCCCCAGCATTTT.

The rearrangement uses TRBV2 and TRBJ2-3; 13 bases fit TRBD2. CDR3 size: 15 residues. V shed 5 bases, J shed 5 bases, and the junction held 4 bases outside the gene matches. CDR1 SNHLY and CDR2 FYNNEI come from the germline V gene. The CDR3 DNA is TGTGCCAGCAGTCCAAGGACTAGCGGGGGAGATACGCAGTATTTT. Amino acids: CASSPRTSGGDTQYF.

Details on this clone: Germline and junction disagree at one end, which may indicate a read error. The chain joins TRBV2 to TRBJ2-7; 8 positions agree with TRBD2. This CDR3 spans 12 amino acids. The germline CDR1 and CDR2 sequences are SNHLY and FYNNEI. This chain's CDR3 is CASSDKRTSKNF. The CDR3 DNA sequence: TGTGCCAGCAGTGATAAAAGGACTAGCAAAAACTTC.

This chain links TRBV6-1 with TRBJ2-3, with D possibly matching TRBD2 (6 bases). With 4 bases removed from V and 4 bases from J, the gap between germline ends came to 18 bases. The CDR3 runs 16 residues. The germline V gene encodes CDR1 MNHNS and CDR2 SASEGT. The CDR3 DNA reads TGTGCCAGCAGTGGCGGAGGGCGGGGAGACGCAGATACGCAGTATTTT. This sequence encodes CASSGGGRGDADTQYF.

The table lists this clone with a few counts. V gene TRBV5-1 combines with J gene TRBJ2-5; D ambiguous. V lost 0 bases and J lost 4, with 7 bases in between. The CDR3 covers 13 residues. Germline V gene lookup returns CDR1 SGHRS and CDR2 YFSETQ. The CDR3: CASSLGAGETQYF. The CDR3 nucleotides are TGCGCCAGCAGCTTGGGGGCCGGAGAGACCCAGTACTTC.

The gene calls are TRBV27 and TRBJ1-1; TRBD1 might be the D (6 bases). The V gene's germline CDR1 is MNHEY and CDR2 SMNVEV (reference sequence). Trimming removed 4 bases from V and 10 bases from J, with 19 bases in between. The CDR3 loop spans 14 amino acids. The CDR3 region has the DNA TGTGCCAGCAGTTCCCGGGACACTGGAACTCGAGCTTTCTTT. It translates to CASSSRDTGTRAFF.

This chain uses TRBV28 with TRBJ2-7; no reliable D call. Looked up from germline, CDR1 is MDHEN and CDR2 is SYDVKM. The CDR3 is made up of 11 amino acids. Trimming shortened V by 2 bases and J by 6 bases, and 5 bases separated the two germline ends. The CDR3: CASSLRSEQYF. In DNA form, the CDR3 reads TGTGCCAGCAGTTTACGGTCCGAGCAGTACTTC.

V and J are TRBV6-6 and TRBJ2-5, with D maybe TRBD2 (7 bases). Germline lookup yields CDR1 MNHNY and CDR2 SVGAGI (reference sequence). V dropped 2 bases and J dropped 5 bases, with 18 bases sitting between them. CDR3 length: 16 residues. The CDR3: CASSYAGDGRRETQYF. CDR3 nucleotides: TGTGCCAGCAGTTACGCAGGGGACGGGAGGAGGGAGACCCAGTACTTC.

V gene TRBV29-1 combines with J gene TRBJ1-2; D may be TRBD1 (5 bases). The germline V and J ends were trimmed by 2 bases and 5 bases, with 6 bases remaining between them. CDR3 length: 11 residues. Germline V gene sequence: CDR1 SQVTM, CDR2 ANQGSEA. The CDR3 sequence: CSVEPGYGYTF. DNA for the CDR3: TGCAGCGTTGAACCAGGGTATGGCTACACCTTC.

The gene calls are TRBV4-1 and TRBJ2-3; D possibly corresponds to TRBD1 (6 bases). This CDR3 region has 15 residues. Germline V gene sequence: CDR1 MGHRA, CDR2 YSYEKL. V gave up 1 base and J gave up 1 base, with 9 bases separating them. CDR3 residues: CASSQVGAGTDTQYF. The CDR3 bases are TGCGCCAGCAGCCAAGTGGGGGCCGGCACAGATACGCAGTATTTT.

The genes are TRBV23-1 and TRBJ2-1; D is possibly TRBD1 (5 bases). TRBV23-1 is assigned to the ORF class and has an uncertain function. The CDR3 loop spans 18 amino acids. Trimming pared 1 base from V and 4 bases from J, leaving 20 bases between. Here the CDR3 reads CASSQFGRDQNFYNEQFF. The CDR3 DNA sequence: TGCGCCAGCAGTCAATTCGGCAGGGATCAGAATTTTTACAATGAGCAGTTCTTC.

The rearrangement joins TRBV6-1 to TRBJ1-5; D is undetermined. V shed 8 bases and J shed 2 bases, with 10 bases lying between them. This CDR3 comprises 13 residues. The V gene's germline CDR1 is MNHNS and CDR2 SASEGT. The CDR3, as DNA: TGTGCCAGCTCCCCGGTCGGCAATCAGCCCCAGCATTTT. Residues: CASSPVGNQPQHF.

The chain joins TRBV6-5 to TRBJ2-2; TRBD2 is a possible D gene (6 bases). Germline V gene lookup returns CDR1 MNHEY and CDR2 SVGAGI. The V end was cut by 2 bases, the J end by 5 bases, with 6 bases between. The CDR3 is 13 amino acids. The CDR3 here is CASSYGGTGELFF. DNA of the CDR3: TGTGCCAGCAGTTACGGGGGGACCGGGGAGCTGTTTTTT.

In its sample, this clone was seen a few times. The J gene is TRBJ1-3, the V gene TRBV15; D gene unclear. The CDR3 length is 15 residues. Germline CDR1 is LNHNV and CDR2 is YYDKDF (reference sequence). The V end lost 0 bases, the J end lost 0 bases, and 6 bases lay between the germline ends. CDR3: CATSRDYFSGNTIYF. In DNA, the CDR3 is TGTGCCACCAGCAGAGATTACTTCTCTGGAAACACCATATATTTT.

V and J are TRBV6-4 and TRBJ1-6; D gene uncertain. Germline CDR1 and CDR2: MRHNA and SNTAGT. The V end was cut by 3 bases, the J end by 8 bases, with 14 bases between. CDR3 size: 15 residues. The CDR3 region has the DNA TGTGCCAGCAGTGAGAGGGTCGGAGGAGATTCACCCCTCCACTTT. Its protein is CASSERVGGDSPLHF.

CDR3 in DNA: TGCGCCAGCAGCCTTGGGACTAGCGGGACGGAGACCCAGTACTTC. This encodes CASSLGTSGTETQYF. The V gene is TRBV5-1, the J gene TRBJ2-5; 13 bases match TRBD2. CDR1 and CDR2 from the germline V gene are SGHRS and YFSETQ. The V and J ends lost 4 bases and 5 bases, in that order; junction bases with no gene match: 5. This CDR3 comprises 15 residues.

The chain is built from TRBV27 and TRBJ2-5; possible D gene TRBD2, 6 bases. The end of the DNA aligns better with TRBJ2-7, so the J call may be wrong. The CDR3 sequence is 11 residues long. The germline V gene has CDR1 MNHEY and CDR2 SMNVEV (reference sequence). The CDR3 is CASRRGYEQYF. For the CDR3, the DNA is TGTGCCAGCAGGCGGGGATACGAGCAGTACTTC.

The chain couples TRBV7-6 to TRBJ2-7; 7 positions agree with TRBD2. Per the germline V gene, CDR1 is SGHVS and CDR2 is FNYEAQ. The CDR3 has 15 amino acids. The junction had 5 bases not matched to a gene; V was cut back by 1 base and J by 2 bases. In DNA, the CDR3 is TGTGCCAGCAGCTTAGTTTGGGGGGGTACCTACGAGCAGTACTTC. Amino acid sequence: CASSLVWGGTYEQYF. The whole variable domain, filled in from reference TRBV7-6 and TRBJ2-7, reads GAGVSQSPRYKVTKRGQDVALRCDPISGHVSLYWYRQALGQGPEFLTYFNYEAQQDKSGLPNDRFSAERPEGSISTLTIQRTEQRDSAMYRCASSLVWGGTYEQYFGPGTRLTVT.

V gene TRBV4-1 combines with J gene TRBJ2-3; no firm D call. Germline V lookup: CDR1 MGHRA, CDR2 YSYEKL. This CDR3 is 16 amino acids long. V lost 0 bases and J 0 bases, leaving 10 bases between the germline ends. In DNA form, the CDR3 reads TGCGCCAGCAGCCAAGATTATAGATACAGCACAGATACGCAGTATTTT. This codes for CASSQDYRYSTDTQYF.

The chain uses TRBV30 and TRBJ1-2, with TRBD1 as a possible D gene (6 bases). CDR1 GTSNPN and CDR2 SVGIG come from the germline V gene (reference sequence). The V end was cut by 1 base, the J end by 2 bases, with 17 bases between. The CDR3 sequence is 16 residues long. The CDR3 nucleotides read TGTGCCTGGAGTGGGGGACACCTAATTGGAAACTATGGCTACACCTTC. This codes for CAWSGGHLIGNYGYTF.

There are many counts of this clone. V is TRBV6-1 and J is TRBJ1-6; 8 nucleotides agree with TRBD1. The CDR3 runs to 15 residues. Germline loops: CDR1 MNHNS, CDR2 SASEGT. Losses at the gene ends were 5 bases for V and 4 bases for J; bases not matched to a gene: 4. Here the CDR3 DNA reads TGTGCCAGCAGTCCACAGGGGGGTTATAATTCACCCCTCCACTTT. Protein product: CASSPQGGYNSPLHF.

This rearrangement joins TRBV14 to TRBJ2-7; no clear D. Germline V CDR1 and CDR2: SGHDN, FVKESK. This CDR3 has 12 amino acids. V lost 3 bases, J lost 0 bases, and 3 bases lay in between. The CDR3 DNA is TGTGCCAGCAGCCATCTCTCCTACGAGCAGTACTTC. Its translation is CASSHLSYEQYF.